Below are 10 T cell receptor beta chains sequenced from a single sample in a study of cytomegalovirus exposure and HLA in healthy donors. In the PCR, 60 Vbeta and 13 Jbeta primers were used. Some clones are missing from TCRdb's copy, which holds only in-frame ones; the method was immunoSEQ multiplex PCR. The data hold roughly 140,000 clones, with 80% to 90% observed a single time. Sequencing was done on a sample of PBMCs. These receptor sequences come from a boy between 2 and 10 years old in good health and CMV-seronegative.

CDR3 region: CAISESAGRGNIQYF. The CDR3 DNA is TGTGCCATCAGTGAGTCCGCAGGGAGGGGCAACATTCAGTACTTC. This sequence joins TRBV10-3 and TRBJ2-4; the match to TRBD2 covers 7 bases. The CDR3 sequence is 15 residues long. Germline loops: CDR1 ENHRY, CDR2 SYGVKD. Trimming took 0 bases from V and 7 from J; bases not matched to a gene: 6.

The chain couples TRBV28 to TRBJ2-3, with 8 positions matching TRBD2. V dropped 3 bases and J dropped 3; count of bases not matched to a gene: 8. Germline values: CDR1 MDHEN, CDR2 SYDVKM. The CDR3 spans 16 residues. The CDR3 DNA reads as TGTGCCAGCAGTTTGGGACTAGGGGTTGGGACAGATACGCAGTATTTT. Translating gives CASSLGLGVGTDTQYF.

The CDR3: CASSWFRTRRGGDTQYF. The DNA of the CDR3 is TGCGCCAGCAGCTGGTTTCGGACTCGTCGGGGGGGAGATACGCAGTATTTT. The chain combines TRBV5-1 with TRBJ2-3; 8 bases match TRBD2. In germline, CDR1 is SGHRS, CDR2 YFSETQ. The CDR3 covers 17 residues. Germline trimming cut 3 bases from V and 5 bases from J; bases unmatched to any gene: 14.

The V call is TRBV5-5, the J call TRBJ2-2; 8 bases align to TRBD2. Germline CDR1 and CDR2: SGHKS and YYEKEE (reference sequence). The CDR3 has 17 amino acids. V lost 6 bases, J lost 1 base, and 11 bases stayed unmatched. The CDR3 DNA reads as TGTGCCAGCACTCGCGGTGCAGCGGGGGTGAACACCGGGGAGCTGTTTTTT. Amino acid sequence: CASTRGAAGVNTGELFF.

The genes are TRBV7-4 and TRBJ1-2; 7 bases agree with TRBD1. Germline V gene sequence: CDR1 SGHVT, CDR2 SQSDAQ. V gave up 4 bases and J gave up 6 bases; unmatched junction bases: 11. This CDR3 contains 15 residues. The CDR3 loop is CASSYKGAGADGYTF. CDR3 sequence (DNA): TGTGCCAGCAGCTATAAGGGGGCAGGGGCTGATGGCTACACCTTC.

The chain links TRBV27 to TRBJ1-6; no firm D call. The V gene lost 4 bases and the J gene lost 9 bases, with 7 bases spanning the gap. CDR3 length: 12 amino acids. The germline CDR1 and CDR2 sequences are MNHEY and SMNVEV (reference sequence). The CDR3 region has the DNA TGTGCCAGCAGTTCGCGGGGTTCACCCCTCCACTTT. It yields the protein CASSSRGSPLHF.

J is TRBJ2-3 and V is TRBV28; 8 nucleotides match TRBD1. There are 16 residues in the CDR3. Germline CDR1 is MDHEN and CDR2 is SYDVKM. The V and J ends lost 4 bases and 0 bases, in that order; junction bases with no gene match: 6. The CDR3 loop reads CASSSDRAVSTDTQYF. DNA of the CDR3: TGTGCCAGCAGTTCGGACAGGGCAGTTAGCACAGATACGCAGTATTTT.

The chain is built from TRBV29-1 and TRBJ1-1, with a possible D match to TRBD1 (6 bases). CDR1 is SQVTM and CDR2 is ANQGSEA in the germline V gene. Between the trimmed V and J ends, which lost 7 bases and 4 bases, there was a span of 13 bases. The CDR3 consists of 12 residues. CDR3 region: CSAQGTGTEAFF. The DNA for the CDR3 is TGCAGCGCTCAGGGGACCGGCACTGAAGCTTTCTTT.

The chain combines TRBV6-6 with TRBJ2-7, with D maybe TRBD2 (5 bases). The germline V gene has CDR1 MNHNY and CDR2 SVGAGI (reference sequence). The CDR3 contains 14 residues. V was cut by 2 bases and J by 6 bases, with 14 bases left in between. The CDR3 DNA is TGTGCCAGCAGTTACGCGGGCCCCCTAAGCGAGCAGTACTTC. Residues: CASSYAGPLSEQYF.

The chain is built from TRBV10-3 and TRBJ2-2, with 11 bases identical to TRBD1. Trimming removed 6 bases from V and 6 bases from J; junction bases left unmatched: 6. This CDR3 spans 15 amino acids. Germline CDR1 and CDR2: ENHRY and SYGVKD. CDR3 nucleotide sequence: TGTGCCATCAGGATAGGGACAGGGGGAGCCGGGGAGCTGTTTTTT. Protein sequence: CAIRIGTGGAGELFF.